Below are 8 T cell receptor beta chains sequenced from a single sample in a study of control samples from healthy donors and cancer patients. The method was immunoSEQ multiplex PCR; TCRdb's version includes in-frame clones alone and lacks a portion of them. Altogether roughly 150,000 clones are present, almost 90% being singletons, with the ten largest covering less than 2%. The sequenced material came from blood. Receptors were obtained from a man in his late teens or twenties in good health.

The rearrangement links TRBV29-1 to TRBJ2-5; D is uncertain. Germline assignment: CDR1 SQVTM and CDR2 ANQGSEA. The CDR3 extends over 12 amino acids. V was pared by 6 bases and J by 2 bases, with 10 bases between. CDR3 bases: TGCAGCGTACACCTCGGGCAAGAGACCCAGTACTTC. Translating gives CSVHLGQETQYF.

This clone was picked up one time. The CDR3 DNA reads TGTGCCAGCAGCTTAACTGGGACCTCTGGGGGGCAGTTCTTC. It is translated as CASSLTGTSGGQFF. The V call is TRBV7-3, the J call TRBJ2-1; D could derive from TRBD1 or TRBD2 (5 bases each). Trimming cost V 0 bases and J 12 bases, with 15 bases left between them. Germline values: CDR1 SGHTA, CDR2 FQGTGA. The CDR3 is 14 amino acids. Complete variable domain (other parts from reference TRBV7-3 and TRBJ2-1): GAGVSQTPSNKVTEKGKYVELRCDPISGHTALYWYRQSLGQGPEFLIYFQGTGAADDSGLPNDRFFAVRPEGSVSTLKIQRTERGDSAVYLCASSLTGTSGGQFFGPGTRLTVL.

The J gene is TRBJ2-1, the V gene TRBV7-2; the match to TRBD1 covers 9 bases. The CDR3 is made up of 16 amino acids. After removal of 5 bases from V and 7 bases from J, the junction contained 12 bases not matched to a gene. Looked up from germline, CDR1 is SGHTA and CDR2 is FQGNSA. CDR3 sequence reads: CASSGEGTGGRNEQFF. The CDR3 nucleotides are TGTGCCAGCAGCGGCGAGGGTACAGGGGGCAGGAATGAGCAGTTCTTC. Full variable domain (rest looked up from reference TRBV7-2 and TRBJ2-1): GAGVSQSPSNKVTEKGKDVELRCDPISGHTALYWYRQSLGQGLEFLIYFQGNSAPDKSGLPSDRFSAERTGGSVSTLTIQRTQQEDSAVYLCASSGEGTGGRNEQFFGPGTRLTVL.

The chain uses TRBV5-1 and TRBJ2-7; no clear D. Germline CDR1 SGHRS, CDR2 YFSETQ. The CDR3 is 13 residues long. V lost 1 base and J 3 bases, leaving 8 bases between the germline ends. The CDR3 bases are TGCGCCAGCAGCTTGTCGTCAAACTACGAGCAGTACTTC. Translated, it gives CASSLSSNYEQYF.

To note about this clone: This sample includes further DNA sequences coding for the same CDR3. CDR3: CASSFGGSYNSPLHF. CDR3 bases: TGTGCCAGCAGTTTCGGGGGTTCCTATAATTCACCCCTCCACTTT. The rearrangement uses TRBV28 and TRBJ1-6, with D tentatively TRBD1 (5 bases). This CDR3 is 15 amino acids long. V dropped 3 bases and J dropped 1 base, with 7 bases sitting between them. The germline V gene encodes CDR1 MDHEN and CDR2 SYDVKM.

A word on this clone: One end of the junction does not line up with germline, which may come from a read error. The chain is built from TRBV19 and TRBJ1-1; TRBD1 aligns across 7 bases. The CDR3 totals 15 residues. In germline, CDR1 is LNHDA, CDR2 SQIVND (reference sequence). The chain's CDR3 is CASSTRDRLWDQLIF. In DNA, the CDR3 is TGTGCCAGTAGTACGCGGGACAGACTATGGGACCAGCTAATCTTT. Complete variable domain (other parts from reference TRBV19 and TRBJ1-1): DGGITQSPKYLFRKEGQNVTLSCEQNLNHDAMYWYRQDPGQGLRLIYYSQIVNDFQKGDIAEGYSVSREKKESFPLTVTSAQKNPTAFYLCASSTRDRLWDQLIFGQGTRLTVV.

The chain couples TRBV6-4 to TRBJ2-3; 9 positions match TRBD2. The CDR3 contains 15 residues. After removal of 5 bases from V and 5 bases from J, the junction contained 8 bases not matched to a gene. The germline CDR1 and CDR2 sequences are MRHNA and SNTAGT. CDR3 bases: TGTGCCAGCAGTTTGAGCGGGGGGTGGCAAGATACGCAGTATTTT. This encodes CASSLSGGWQDTQYF.

Here the CDR3 DNA reads TGTGCCAGCAGCCAAGAAGCAGGGTCGGGGGCCAACGTCCTGACTTTC. It yields the protein CASSQEAGSGANVLTF. V and J are TRBV4-2 and TRBJ2-6; D may be TRBD1 (5 bases). V dropped 0 bases and J dropped 4 bases, with 10 bases sitting between them. Germline V gene sequence: CDR1 LGHNA, CDR2 YNFKEQ. This CDR3 contains 16 residues.